The present TCR beta chain was sequenced within a study of blood T cell repertoires in COVID-19. About the research overall: Specimens from acute and convalescent COVID-19 originated in the United States, Italy and Spain. The analysed material was cDNA or gDNA that came from T cells, B-cell-depleted T cells, or PBMCs.

How the authors handled the data: Estimation of nucleated cell counts relied on the amplification of reference gene primers. The data were produced by immunoSEQ multiplex PCR, yet TCRdb's version contains in-frame clones alone and is incomplete. V and J calls and clone size come straight from that table; D and trimming were deduced from the DNA. The data show tens of thousands of clones, 70% to 90% seen once. Seattle patients were enrolled during active infection and followed longitudinally. Per the germline V gene, CDR1 is GTSNPN and CDR2 is SVGIG (reference sequence). The V end was cut by 1 base, the J end by 4 bases, with 16 bases between. This CDR3 is built from 15 residues.

This TCR was recovered from a middle-aged man with COVID-19, enrolled during active disease. Sequencing was done on a sample of peripheral blood. This sequence joins TRBV30 and TRBJ2-5; possible D gene TRBD2, 6 bases. CDR3 loop: CAWSASGGAGETQYF. The DNA of the CDR3 is TGTGCCTGGAGTGCCTCTGGAGGGGCGGGAGAGACCCAGTACTTC. The variable domain in full, completed from reference TRBV30 and TRBJ2-5, reads SQTIHQWPATLVQPVGSPLSLECTVEGTSNPNLYWYRQAAGRGLQLLFYSVGIGQISSEVPQNLSASRPQDRQFILSSKKLLLSDSGFYLCAWSASGGAGETQYFGPGTRLLVL.